This TCR beta chain was identified during a study of CD8+CD57+ T cells in acquired aplastic anemia. Study-level information: The DNA of sorted CD4+ and CD8+ cells averaged 3.2 ug.

Genomic DNA constituted the template upon which TCR beta VDJ and CDR3 profiling was performed. Each CDR3 protein gets one entry after TCRdb re-called the reads with MiXCR. The table lists about 180,000 distinct CDR3 sequences, less than 55% of them singletons. With regard to this clonotype: The antigen is undetermined.

Overall study results and limits: Almost 30 CD8+ CDR3 sequences occurred in both the patients and the controls. Significant differences in CD8+ Simpson's diversity were not observed between patients and controls.

With V trimmed by 3 bases and J by 3 bases, 2 bases remained unmatched. The CDR3 sequence is 14 residues long. Per germline, CDR1 SGHRS and CDR2 YFSETQ. The receptor was derived from a human donor in good health. The chain joins TRBV5-1 to TRBJ1-1; 10 positions match TRBD1. The sequenced sample was sorted CD4+, CD8+, or CD8+CD57+ T cells (not recorded which) from PBMCs. Here the CDR3 DNA reads TGCGCCAGCAGCTCGGGACAGGGGTACACTGAAGCTTTCTTT. Protein product: CASSSGQGYTEAFF.